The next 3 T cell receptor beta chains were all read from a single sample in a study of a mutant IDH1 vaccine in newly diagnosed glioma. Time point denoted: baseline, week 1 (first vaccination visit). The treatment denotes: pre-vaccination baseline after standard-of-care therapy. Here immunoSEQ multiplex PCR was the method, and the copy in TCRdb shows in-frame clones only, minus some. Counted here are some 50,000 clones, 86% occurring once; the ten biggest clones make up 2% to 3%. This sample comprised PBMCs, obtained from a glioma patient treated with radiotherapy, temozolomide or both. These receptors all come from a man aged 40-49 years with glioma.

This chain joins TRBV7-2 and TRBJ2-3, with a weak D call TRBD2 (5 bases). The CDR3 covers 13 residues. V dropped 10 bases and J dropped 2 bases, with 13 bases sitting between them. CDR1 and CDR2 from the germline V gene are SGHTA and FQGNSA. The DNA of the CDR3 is TGTGCCACCAGTACTAGAAACACAGATACGCAGTATTTT. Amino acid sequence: CATSTRNTDTQYF.

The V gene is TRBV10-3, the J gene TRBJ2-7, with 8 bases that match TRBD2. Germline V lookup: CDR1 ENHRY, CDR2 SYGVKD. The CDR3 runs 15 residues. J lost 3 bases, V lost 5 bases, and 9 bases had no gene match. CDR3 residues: CAISMGGRTYYEQYF. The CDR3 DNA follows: TGTGCCATCAGTATGGGCGGGAGGACCTACTACGAGCAGTACTTC.

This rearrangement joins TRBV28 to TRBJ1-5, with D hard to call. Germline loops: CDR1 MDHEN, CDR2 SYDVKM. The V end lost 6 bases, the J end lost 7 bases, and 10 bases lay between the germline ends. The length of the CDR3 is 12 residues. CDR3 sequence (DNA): TGTGCCAGCAGCACTCATGGACAGCCCCAGCATTTT. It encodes CASSTHGQPQHF.